These 26 T cell receptor beta chains originate from one sample sequenced in a study of CD8 T cells in ankylosing spondylitis. Study-wide points: For ankylosing spondylitis blood, a TCR beta motif of about eight highly homologous variants appeared characteristic.

TCRdb processed the 5' RACE reads anew with MiXCR; each CDR3 protein has one entry. The table records 200,000 to 250,000 distinct CDR3 sequences, around 16% of them present only once. Their recognized antigens are unknown. The specimen sequenced was blood, either unsorted or a sorted T cell fraction (not recorded which). Receptors originate from a male donor with ankylosing spondylitis.

V and J are TRBV6-5 and TRBJ2-3; TRBD2 matches at 7 bases. With 2 bases clipped from V and 4 bases from J, the junction kept 3 bases outside the gene matches. The CDR3 contains 14 residues. The germline gives CDR1 MNHEY, CDR2 SVGAGI. The CDR3 region has the DNA TGTGCCAGCAGTTACGCGGGGGTTTCAGATACGCAGTATTTT. Translated: CASSYAGVSDTQYF.

This clonotype was picked up a small number of times. The V and J genes are TRBV27 and TRBJ2-1; 15 bases agree with TRBD2. The V and J ends lost 3 bases and 6 bases, in that order; junction bases with no gene match: 6. CDR1 MNHEY and CDR2 SMNVEV come from the germline V gene (reference sequence). There are 17 residues in the CDR3. The CDR3 reads CASSFHGTSGRTNEQFF. For the CDR3, the DNA is TGTGCCAGCAGTTTCCACGGGACTAGCGGGAGGACCAATGAGCAGTTCTTC.

V and J are TRBV20-1 and TRBJ2-7, with D unresolved. The CDR3 covers 12 residues. CDR1 DFQATT and CDR2 SNEGSKA come from the germline V gene (reference sequence). V shed 4 bases and J shed 1 base, with 8 bases lying between them. CDR3: CSAITASYEQYF. The CDR3 DNA sequence: TGCAGTGCTATCACAGCATCCTACGAGCAGTACTTC.

The sample holds a few counts of this clonotype. V and J are TRBV4-3 and TRBJ1-2, with 11 nucleotides matching TRBD1. The V and J ends lost 2 bases and 7 bases, in that order; junction bases with no gene match: 6. The CDR3 is 15 amino acids. Germline V gene data show CDR1 as LGHNA and CDR2 as YSLEER. The CDR3 coding sequence is TGCGCCAGCAGCCAAATTGGACAGGGGGCGGGTGGCTACACCTTC. Its protein product is CASSQIGQGAGGYTF.

This chain links TRBV20-1 with TRBJ2-4; D is perhaps TRBD1 (5 bases). The CDR3 length is 14 residues. Trimming removed 5 bases at V and 1 base at J, with 12 bases between. Germline V CDR1 and CDR2: DFQATT, SNEGSKA (reference sequence). CDR3 in amino acids: CSAETVSAKNIQYF. The CDR3 coding sequence is TGCAGTGCTGAGACAGTTTCGGCCAAAAACATTCAGTACTTC.

This clonotype was seen only a few times. The chain uses TRBV4-1 and TRBJ2-1; D call uncertain. The V and J ends lost 1 base and 0 bases respectively, with 7 bases between them. The CDR3 has 15 amino acids. The germline gives CDR1 MGHRA, CDR2 YSYEKL. Here the CDR3 DNA reads TGCGCCAGCAGCCAAGGGCAACTCTCCTACAATGAGCAGTTCTTC. It translates to CASSQGQLSYNEQFF.

This clonotype showed up just a few times. The chain recombines TRBV5-6 with TRBJ1-5; possibly TRBD1 for D (6 bases). This CDR3 spans 16 amino acids. The V end was cut by 0 bases, the J end by 5 bases, with 15 bases between. CDR1 is SGHDT and CDR2 is YYEEEE in the germline V gene. CDR3 region: CASSLASEPGDQPQHF. CDR3 DNA sequence: TGTGCCAGCAGCTTGGCGTCTGAGCCAGGGGATCAGCCCCAGCATTTT. The whole variable domain, filled in from reference TRBV5-6 and TRBJ1-5, reads DAGVTQSPTHLIKTRGQQVTLRCSPKSGHDTVSWYQQALGQGPQFIFQYYEEEERQRGNFPDRFSGHQFPNYSSELNVNALLLGDSALYLCASSLASEPGDQPQHFGDGTRLSIL.

The J gene is TRBJ2-7, the V gene TRBV7-3, with TRBD1 identical over 7 bases. V lost 0 bases, J lost 2 bases, and 10 bases stayed unmatched. CDR1 and CDR2 from the germline V gene are SGHTA and FQGTGA. This CDR3 contains 17 residues. As DNA, the CDR3 is TGTGCCAGCAGCTTAACCTTAACAGACGGGACAGCCTACGAGCAGTACTTC. This gives the protein CASSLTLTDGTAYEQYF.

This clonotype has more than one count but fewer than ten. The chain carries TRBV5-1 and TRBJ2-7; possible D gene TRBD2, 6 bases. Germline loops: CDR1 SGHRS, CDR2 YFSETQ. Deletions cut 2 bases from V and 6 bases from J, with 12 bases between. CDR3 length: 13 amino acids. The chain's CDR3 is CASSFGSGGEQYF. In DNA, the CDR3 is TGCGCCAGCAGCTTCGGGAGTGGAGGCGAGCAGTACTTC.

The chain recombines TRBV11-2 with TRBJ2-3, with TRBD2 identical over 11 bases. Trimming removed 7 bases from V and 5 bases from J; junction bases left unmatched: 5. Per germline, CDR1 SGHAT and CDR2 FQNNGV. There are 14 residues in the CDR3. The CDR3 region has the DNA TGTGCCAGCACCCTCGGGACTAGCGGAGATACGCAGTATTTT. It yields the protein CASTLGTSGDTQYF.

V usage is TRBV6-1 and J usage is TRBJ1-2; possibly TRBD1 for D (5 bases). V was cut by 0 bases and J by 0 bases, with 11 bases left in between. The CDR3 length is 16 residues. From germline, CDR1 is MNHNS and CDR2 SASEGT. CDR3 nucleotide sequence: TGTGCCAGCAGTGAAGCTGAAGGGGCGGCTAACTATGGCTACACCTTC. Its protein product is CASSEAEGAANYGYTF.

This chain links TRBV28 with TRBJ2-3; TRBD2 matches 8 bases. The CDR3 covers 15 residues. Trimming cost V 0 bases and J 3 bases; bases outside gene matches: 2. CDR1 MDHEN and CDR2 SYDVKM come from the germline V gene. CDR3 residues: CASSLWAGGTDTQYF. CDR3 coding DNA: TGTGCCAGCAGTTTATGGGCGGGGGGTACAGATACGCAGTATTTT.

The chain is built from TRBV18 and TRBJ2-7; D is perhaps TRBD1 (5 bases). Trimming left V 8 bases short and J 0 bases short, with 8 bases between. Germline lookup yields CDR1 KGHSH and CDR2 LQKENI. The CDR3 totals 12 residues. Here the CDR3 DNA reads TGTGCCAGCGAAGGGGTCTCCTACGAGCAGTACTTC. This translates into CASEGVSYEQYF.

The genes are TRBV4-3 and TRBJ2-1; 12 bases map to TRBD2. The V gene end was trimmed by 4 bases and the J gene end by 7 bases; junction bases not matched to a gene: 8. This CDR3 has 16 residues. The germline CDR1 and CDR2 sequences are LGHNA and YSLEER. The chain's CDR3 is CASSPHPGLAGNEQFF. DNA of the CDR3: TGCGCCAGCAGCCCACATCCCGGACTAGCGGGGAATGAGCAGTTCTTC.

The chain joins TRBV7-9 to TRBJ2-5; weak D call: TRBD1 (6 bases). Trimming cost V 2 bases and J 4 bases, with 11 bases left between them. Germline V gene lookup returns CDR1 SEHNR and CDR2 FQNEAQ (reference sequence). CDR3 size: 14 residues. CDR3 DNA sequence: TGTGCCAGCAGCTTAATGGGGGCGGGAGAGACCCAGTACTTC. Amino acid sequence: CASSLMGAGETQYF.

This chain links TRBV9 with TRBJ2-3, with 7 bases that match TRBD2. With 0 bases clipped from V and 4 bases from J, the junction kept 5 bases outside the gene matches. Looked up from germline, CDR1 is SGDLS and CDR2 is YYNGEE. The CDR3 is 15 amino acids. The CDR3 DNA reads as TGTGCCAGCAGCGTAGCGGGCGGGGGAGCAGATACGCAGTATTTT. Residues: CASSVAGGGADTQYF.

This clonotype was seen a handful of times. The chain joins TRBV6-5 to TRBJ2-7; no firm D call. V dropped 0 bases and J dropped 5 bases, with 2 bases sitting between them. Per germline, CDR1 MNHEY and CDR2 SVGAGI. There are 11 residues in the CDR3. DNA for the CDR3: TGTGCCAGCAGTTACTCGGACGAGCAGTACTTC. As protein: CASSYSDEQYF.

The chain joins TRBV11-2 to TRBJ2-1; 8 bases fit TRBD1. CDR3 size: 14 residues. CDR1 and CDR2 from the germline V gene are SGHAT and FQNNGV. J lost 10 bases, V lost 1 base, and 6 bases had no gene match. CDR3 bases: TGTGCCAGCAGCTTAGGGACAGGGTTTAACGAGCAGTTCTTC. Amino acids: CASSLGTGFNEQFF. The complete variable domain, with remaining parts taken from reference TRBV11-2 and TRBJ2-1, reads EAGVAQSPRYKIIEKRQSVAFWCNPISGHATLYWYQQILGQGPKLLIQFQNNGVVDDSQLPKDRFSAERLKGVDSTLKIQPAKLEDSAVYLCASSLGTGFNEQFFGPGTRLTVL.

This clonotype was counted between two and nine times. V and J are TRBV4-3 and TRBJ2-1; D is ambiguous. Trimming took off 1 base at V and 6 bases at J, with 7 bases between the two ends. The CDR3 is 13 amino acids. Germline-derived CDR1 and CDR2 are LGHNA and YSLEER. Written as DNA, the CDR3 is TGCGCCAGCAGCCAAGGGGGTGTCAATGAGCAGTTCTTC. Translated: CASSQGGVNEQFF.

The chain couples TRBV25-1 to TRBJ2-7, with D possibly being TRBD1 (6 bases). V was shortened by 5 bases and J by 1 base, with 15 bases between the two germline ends. Per germline, CDR1 MGHDK and CDR2 SYGVNS. The CDR3 is 15 residues long. CDR3 in DNA: TGTGCCAGCAGTAACCCAGGGGTCCTATCCTACGAGCAGTACTTC. Its protein is CASSNPGVLSYEQYF.

This clonotype was seen more than once but under ten times. The chain employs TRBV12-3 or TRBV12-4 and TRBJ2-2, with TRBD1 matching over 9 bases. This CDR3 comprises 16 residues. With 2 bases clipped from V and 6 bases from J, the junction kept 7 bases outside the gene matches. CDR3 coding DNA: TGTGCCAGCAGTTTAAGGGGACAGGGTTTATCCGGGGAGCTGTTTTTT. Amino acids: CASSLRGQGLSGELFF.

The chain joins TRBV5-1 to TRBJ2-2, with a tentative D call TRBD1 (5 bases). The germline V gene encodes CDR1 SGHRS and CDR2 YFSETQ. The CDR3 is made up of 15 amino acids. V was shortened by 9 bases and J by 3 bases, with 18 bases between the two germline ends. The CDR3 nucleotides are TGCGCCACCTCAGGGCTACAGGCGGACACCGGGGAGCTGTTTTTT. Amino acid sequence: CATSGLQADTGELFF.

This clonotype was counted between two and nine times. V usage is TRBV4-1 and J usage is TRBJ1-5; a weak D match, TRBD1 (5 bases). This CDR3 spans 17 amino acids. Germline V gene lookup returns CDR1 MGHRA and CDR2 YSYEKL. The V end was cut by 1 base, the J end by 3 bases, with 16 bases between. The chain's CDR3 is CASSQAPPTDPNQPQHF. CDR3 nucleotides: TGCGCCAGCAGCCAAGCCCCTCCGACAGATCCCAATCAGCCCCAGCATTTT.

This clonotype occurred a few times. The chain carries TRBV7-8 and TRBJ2-2; tentatively, D is TRBD1 (6 bases). V was cut by 5 bases and J by 2 bases, with 15 bases left in between. The CDR3 extends over 16 amino acids. Per germline, CDR1 SGHVS and CDR2 FQNEAQ. Here the CDR3 DNA reads TGTGCCAGCAGCGCTCGGCCGGGACAAAACACCGGGGAGCTGTTTTTT. Amino acid sequence: CASSARPGQNTGELFF.

This chain uses TRBV4-1 with TRBJ2-7, with D possibly being TRBD1 (6 bases). Per germline, CDR1 MGHRA and CDR2 YSYEKL. The CDR3 is 14 residues long. V lost 4 bases and J lost 3, with 13 bases in between. The CDR3 DNA sequence: TGCGCCAGCAGCCTTAACGAAGGGGGCTACGAGCAGTACTTC. This translates into CASSLNEGGYEQYF.

V is TRBV11-2 and J is TRBJ2-5, with D unclear. From germline, CDR1 is SGHAT and CDR2 FQNNGV. V lost 3 bases and J lost 5, with 10 bases in between. The CDR3 totals 13 residues. CDR3 DNA: TGTGCCAGCAGCTTCAGCAGAGAGGAGACCCAGTACTTC. Its protein is CASSFSREETQYF.